This T cell receptor beta chain was profiled in a study of shared clonotypes between healthy human individuals (TCRdb year 2020). Looking at the study overall: A couple of women and a few men aged 18 to 49 years were included in the cohort. To increase sequencing depth and limit assay-specific biases, TCR repertoire library preparation and sequencing were carried out by different laboratories using diverse techniques. For each donor, three plates each were used for CD4 naive and CD4 memory, two plates were used for CD8 naive, and one plate was used for CD8 memory. Between about 0.8 and 9 billion PBMCs per donor were obtained by leukapheresis. The study deeply sequenced blood TCR repertoires of about five healthy adults to estimate repertoire size and the extent of clonotype sharing between individuals. General study outcomes and caveats: Sampling was limited to blood, and TCR repertoires in tissue likely differ from TCR repertoires in blood. Higher generation probabilities were observed for clonotypes shared by all four sorted-subset donors than for non-shared clonotypes. About 5% of naive CD4, 3.5% of naive CD8, approximately 2.2% of memory CD4, and about 0.4% of memory CD8 clonotypes were shared across a few donors. The small number of donors limited the genetic and exposure-history diversity represented. Larger estimated clonotype richness was generally found for naive subsets than for memory subsets. Even with the large sequencing depth, rarefaction of the sorted-subset datasets indicated that sequencing was incomplete. Pairwise subsampling indicated that sequencing depth was expected to affect the degree of clonotype sharing among donors.

The CDR3 spans 15 residues, from the cysteine through the phenylalanine. The kept DNA is CDR3 alone, 45 bases in frame from the first base. V was cut back by 4 bases and J by 2 bases, leaving a gap of 14 bases between them. The CDR1 and CDR2 encoded by the germline V gene (reference sequence) are GTSNPN and SVGIG. For this clone: Its antigen remains undetermined. No clone much larger than this one lies a single base away; base qualities are absent.

TCR CDR3 regions were amplified from genomic DNA by multiplex PCR using the deep immunoSEQ assay. Extracted genomic DNA from each cell subset was distributed evenly across all wells of several immunoSEQ 96-well plates, and each plate was treated as a replicate. Each replicate PCR for sorted subsets received roughly 0.2 ug genomic DNA, equal to 30,000 or so T cell genomes. Purified libraries were quantified with a Qubit 3.0 fluorometer, sized on a Bioanalyzer 2100, and re-quantified with the KAPA Library Quantification kit. Every immunoSEQ 96-well plate was sequenced on a separate single-read 150-cycle Illumina NextSeq 550 flow cell. The paper's processing steps were these. Because the immunoSEQ output included only junctional sequences and no quality scores, the filtering could not be the same as the filtering used for full-length reads. To assign V/J genes and CDR3, sequences were annotated against IMGT germline references using PyIR, a Python wrapper for IgBLAST v1.9. Reads were filtered out if the reads had weak V/J assignments (E-value above 1e-6), no CDR3, stop codons, out-of-frame junctions, or ambiguous translated residues. A V3J clonotype was defined by an identical inferred V gene, J gene, and CDR3 amino acid sequence. Percentage overlap between repertoires was computed as shared unique clonotypes divided by the size of the smaller repertoire. Repertoire richness was assessed with RTK rarefaction, the Chao1 estimator, and Recon v2.1 estimates of unobserved clonotypes. Generation probabilities were computed with OLGA for all TCRbeta clonotypes obtained by the gDNA method from four donors. In its TCRdb copy, this immuneACCESS table keeps in-frame sequences only and misses some clones. Where compared with another copy, unresolved V genes explain less than half of these, and the others have no known cause. That table furnishes V, J and clone size, whereas the DNA furnished D and trimming. The sample contains approximately 98,000 clones, 68% of them found a single time. In total, the top ten clones hold around 26% of the sample.

Donors were healthy HIV-negative adults with no recently reported acute infections or vaccinations. Every donor was a Caucasian adult residing in Nashville, Tennessee, USA. CD8 memory samples consisted of magnetically selected CD45RO+ cells combined with CCR7-negative CD45RA+ effector memory (TemRA) cells. After blood collection by leukapheresis, PBMCs were isolated using Ficoll-Histopaque density gradient centrifugation and then cryopreserved in the vapor phase of liquid nitrogen. Analytical flow cytometry was used to check the purity and quantity of each magnetically sorted T cell population. Genomic DNA was isolated from each sorted fraction and quantified by UV absorbance on a Nanodrop 2000c.

This sequence uses TRBV30 and TRBJ2-2, with a weak D call of TRBD1 (5 bases match). The sequenced sample consisted of memory CD8+ T cells sorted from blood. Interpreted using the paper, the cell subset or site label stands for: CD45RO+ cells pooled with CCR7-negative TemRA cells. The receptor was isolated from a woman in her twenties or thirties in good health. The nucleotide sequence reads TGTGCCTGGAATATAGCCAGGGTCAACACCGGGGAGCTGTTTTTT. This yields the protein CAWNIARVNTGELFF. This CDR3, with the reference TRBV30 and TRBJ2-2 proteins standing in past its ends, gives the full variable domain SQTIHQWPATLVQPVGSPLSLECTVEGTSNPNLYWYRQAAGRGLQLLFYSVGIGQISSEVPQNLSASRPQDRQFILSSKKLLLSDSGFYLCAWNIARVNTGELFFGEGSRLTVL.